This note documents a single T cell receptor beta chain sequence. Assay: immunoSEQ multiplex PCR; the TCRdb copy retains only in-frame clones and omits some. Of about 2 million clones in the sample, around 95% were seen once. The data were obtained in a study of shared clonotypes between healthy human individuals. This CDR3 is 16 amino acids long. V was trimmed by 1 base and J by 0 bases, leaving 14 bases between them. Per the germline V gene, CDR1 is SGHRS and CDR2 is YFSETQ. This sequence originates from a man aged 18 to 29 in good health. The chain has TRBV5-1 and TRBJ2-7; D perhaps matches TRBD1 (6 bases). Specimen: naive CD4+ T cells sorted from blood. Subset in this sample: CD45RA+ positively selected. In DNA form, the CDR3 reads TGCGCCAGCAGCTTGTTGGGGCAGGGGAGCTCCTACGAGCAGTACTTC. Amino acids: CASSLLGQGSSYEQYF.